The 6 T cell receptor beta chains below come from one sample, sequenced in a study of T cells in localized non-small cell lung cancer. Data came from immunoSEQ multiplex PCR; TCRdb stores just in-frame clones and leaves some out. The sample carries about 4,000 clones, around 40% recorded once. This specimen consisted of lung tumor tissue, obtained before any cancer treatment. Receptor source: a woman between 35 and 70 years old with stage I lung adenocarcinoma.

This clone was seen only a few times. The chain joins TRBV6-7 to TRBJ2-5; 7 bases map to TRBD1. Being an ORF, TRBV6-7 has a function that is uncertain. The CDR3 spans 18 residues. The J segment lost 4 bases and the V segment lost 0 bases, leaving 14 bases of the junction unmatched. The CDR3 nucleotides read TGTGCCAGCAGTTACTCACACCGGGATAGGGGGCGAGGAGAGACCCAGTACTTC. Translation: CASSYSHRDRGRGETQYF.

This chain connects TRBV10-2 to TRBJ2-7; perhaps TRBD2 as D (5 bases). The CDR3 covers 14 residues. Trimming left V 7 bases short and J 0 bases short, with 13 bases between. Germline V CDR1 and CDR2: WSHSY, SAAADI. The DNA for the CDR3 is TGCGCCAGCATGGACTTTATGGCCTCCTACGAGCAGTACTTC. Encoded protein: CASMDFMASYEQYF.

The chain employs TRBV19 and TRBJ2-2; perhaps TRBD2 as D (6 bases). The V end was cut by 11 bases, the J end by 5 bases, with 12 bases between. This CDR3 spans 12 amino acids. Germline loops: CDR1 LNHDA, CDR2 SQIVND (reference sequence). The CDR3 bases are TGTGCCTCAGGAGGGGTTACCGGGGAGCTGTTTTTT. It codes for CASGGVTGELFF.

This rearrangement joins TRBV19 to TRBJ2-7, with 13 bases fitting TRBD2. The germline V gene has CDR1 LNHDA and CDR2 SQIVND (reference sequence). V dropped 6 bases and J dropped 6; count of bases not matched to a gene: 5. The CDR3 covers 14 residues. The CDR3 DNA follows: TGTGCCAGTAGCCCGACTAGCGGGAGGACCGAGCAGTACTTC. Translated: CASSPTSGRTEQYF.

This chain uses TRBV28 with TRBJ2-2; the D gene is possibly TRBD1 (5 bases). This CDR3 has 19 residues. Trimming took off 7 bases at V and 0 bases at J, with 24 bases between the two ends. The V gene's germline CDR1 is MDHEN and CDR2 SYDVKM. Written as DNA, the CDR3 is TGTGCCAGCAACCTCCGGCGGACACGTTTGTTTTCGAACACCGGGGAGCTGTTTTTT. Protein sequence: CASNLRRTRLFSNTGELFF.

This clone was seen a few times. The chain uses TRBV6-8 and TRBJ1-5; D unclear. The CDR3 has 13 amino acids. Trimming removed 2 bases from V and 1 base from J, with 3 bases in between. From germline, CDR1 is MNHGY and CDR2 SAAAGT. CDR3: CASSYNSNQPQHF. Written as DNA, the CDR3 is TGTGCCAGCAGTTACAACAGCAATCAGCCCCAGCATTTT.